This T cell receptor (beta chain) is drawn from a study of cytomegalovirus exposure and HLA in healthy donors. PCR involved 60 Vbeta and 13 Jbeta primers. Sequencing was performed with immunoSEQ multiplex PCR; in TCRdb, only in-frame clones are kept and a portion is missing. The data hold approximately 160,000 clones, with 80% observed a single time. This clone was observed a few times. Its antigen is not identified. The study's findings and limits: Previous analysis showed most TCR beta V segments were productive about 90% or about 30% of the time.

Specimen: PBMCs. The TCR originated in a man aged 30-40 years in good health and CMV-seropositive.

CDR3 DNA: TGTGCCAGCAGCTTGAGATCTAGCGGGGTGCACGAGCAGTACTTC. The encoded protein is CASSLRSSGVHEQYF. The chain joins TRBV7-8 to TRBJ2-7; 9 positions agree with TRBD2. Germline CDR1 reads SGHVS; CDR2 reads FQNEAQ. This CDR3 is 15 amino acids long. Germline trimming cut 3 bases from V and 5 bases from J; bases unmatched to any gene: 8.